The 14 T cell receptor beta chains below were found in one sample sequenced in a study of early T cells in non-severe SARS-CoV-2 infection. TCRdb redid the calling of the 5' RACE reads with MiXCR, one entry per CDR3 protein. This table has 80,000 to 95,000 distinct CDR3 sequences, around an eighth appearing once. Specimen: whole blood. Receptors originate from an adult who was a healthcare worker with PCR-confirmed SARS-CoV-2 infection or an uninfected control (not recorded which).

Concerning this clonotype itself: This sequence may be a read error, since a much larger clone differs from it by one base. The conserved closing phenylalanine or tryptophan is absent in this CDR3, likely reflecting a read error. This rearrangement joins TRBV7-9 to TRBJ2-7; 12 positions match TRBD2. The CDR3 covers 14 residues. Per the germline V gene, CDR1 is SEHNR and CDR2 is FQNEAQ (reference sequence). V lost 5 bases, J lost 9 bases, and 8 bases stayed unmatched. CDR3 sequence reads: CASSPGTSGLVQYY. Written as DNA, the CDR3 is TGTGCCAGCAGCCCCGGGACTAGCGGGTTGGTGCAGTACTAC.

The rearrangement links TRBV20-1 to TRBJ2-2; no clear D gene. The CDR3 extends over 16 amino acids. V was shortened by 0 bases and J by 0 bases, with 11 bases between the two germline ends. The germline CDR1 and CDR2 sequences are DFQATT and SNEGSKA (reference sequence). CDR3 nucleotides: TGCAGTGCTAGAGATTTTTTTGCGGCGAACACCGGGGAGCTGTTTTTT. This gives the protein CSARDFFAANTGELFF.

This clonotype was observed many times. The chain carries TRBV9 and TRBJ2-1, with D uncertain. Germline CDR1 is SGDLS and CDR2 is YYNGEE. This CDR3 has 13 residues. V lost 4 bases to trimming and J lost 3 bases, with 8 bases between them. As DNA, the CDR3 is TGTGCCAGCAGCACTAACATCTACAATGAGCAGTTCTTC. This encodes CASSTNIYNEQFF.

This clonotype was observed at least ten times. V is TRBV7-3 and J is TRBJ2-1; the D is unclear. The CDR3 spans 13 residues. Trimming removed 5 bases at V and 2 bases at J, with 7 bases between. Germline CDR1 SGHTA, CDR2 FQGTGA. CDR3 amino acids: CASSTTPYNEQFF. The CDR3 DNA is TGTGCCAGCAGCACGACTCCCTACAATGAGCAGTTCTTC. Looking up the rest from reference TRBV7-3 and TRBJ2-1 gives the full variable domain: GAGVSQTPSNKVTEKGKYVELRCDPISGHTALYWYRQSLGQGPEFLIYFQGTGAADDSGLPNDRFFAVRPEGSVSTLKIQRTERGDSAVYLCASSTTPYNEQFFGPGTRLTVL.

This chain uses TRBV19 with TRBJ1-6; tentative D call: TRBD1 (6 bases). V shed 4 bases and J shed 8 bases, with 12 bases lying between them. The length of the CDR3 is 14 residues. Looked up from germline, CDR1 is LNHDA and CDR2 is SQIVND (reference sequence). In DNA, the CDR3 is TGTGCCAGTAGTACAGGGGTCCAGGATTCACCCCTCCACTTT. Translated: CASSTGVQDSPLHF.

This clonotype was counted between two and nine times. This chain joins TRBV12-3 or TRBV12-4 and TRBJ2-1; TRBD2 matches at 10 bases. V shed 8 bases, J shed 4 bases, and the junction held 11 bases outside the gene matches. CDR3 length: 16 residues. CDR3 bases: TGTGCCAGCCGACCATCCACTAGCGGGGTTTACAATGAGCAGTTCTTC. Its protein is CASRPSTSGVYNEQFF.

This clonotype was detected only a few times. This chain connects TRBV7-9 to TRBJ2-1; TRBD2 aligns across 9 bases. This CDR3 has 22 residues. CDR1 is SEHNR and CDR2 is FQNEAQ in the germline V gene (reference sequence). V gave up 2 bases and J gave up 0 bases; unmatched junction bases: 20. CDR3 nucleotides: TGTGCCAGCAGCTTATTCTCCCTAGCGGGGCCTAAGTTCCTGAGCTCCTACAATGAGCAGTTCTTC. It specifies CASSLFSLAGPKFLSSYNEQFF.

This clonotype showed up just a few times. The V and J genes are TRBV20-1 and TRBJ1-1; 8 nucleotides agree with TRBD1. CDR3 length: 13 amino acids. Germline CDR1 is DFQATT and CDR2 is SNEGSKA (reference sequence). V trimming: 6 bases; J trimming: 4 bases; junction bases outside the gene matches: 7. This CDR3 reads CSAINRGVTEAFF. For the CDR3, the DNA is TGCAGTGCCATAAACAGGGGGGTCACTGAAGCTTTCTTT.

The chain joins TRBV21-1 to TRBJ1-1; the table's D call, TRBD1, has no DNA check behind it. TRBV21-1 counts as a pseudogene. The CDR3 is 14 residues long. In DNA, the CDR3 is TGTGCCAGCAGCACAGGACAGACGAACACTGAAGCTTTCTTT. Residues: CASSTGQTNTEAFF.

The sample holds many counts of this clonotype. In DNA, the CDR3 is TGTGCCACCAGCAGAGATCCTTCAGATGAGCAGTTCTTC. Translation gives CATSRDPSDEQFF. The genes are TRBV15 and TRBJ2-1; D is uncertain. Trimming took off 0 bases at V and 8 bases at J, with 8 bases between the two ends. The CDR3 covers 13 residues. Germline V gene data show CDR1 as LNHNV and CDR2 as YYDKDF (reference sequence).

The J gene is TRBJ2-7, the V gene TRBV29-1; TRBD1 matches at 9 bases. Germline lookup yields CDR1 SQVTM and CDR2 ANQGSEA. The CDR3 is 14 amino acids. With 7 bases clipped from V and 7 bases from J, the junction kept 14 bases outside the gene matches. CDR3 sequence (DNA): TGCAGCGCCTACTCTGGACAGGGGATGGCTGAGCAGTACTTC. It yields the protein CSAYSGQGMAEQYF.

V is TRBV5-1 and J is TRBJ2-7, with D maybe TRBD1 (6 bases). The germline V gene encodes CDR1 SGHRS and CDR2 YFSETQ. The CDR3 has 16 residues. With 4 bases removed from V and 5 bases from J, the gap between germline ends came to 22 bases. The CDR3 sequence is CASSPYPTGLGNEQYF. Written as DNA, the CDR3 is TGCGCCAGCAGCCCCTACCCTACAGGGTTAGGGAACGAGCAGTACTTC.

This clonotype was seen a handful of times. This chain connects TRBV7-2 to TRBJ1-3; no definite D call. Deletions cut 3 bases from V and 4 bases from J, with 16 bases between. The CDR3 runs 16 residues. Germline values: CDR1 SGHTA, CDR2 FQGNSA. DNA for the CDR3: TGTGCCAGCAGCTTGCAGGAACTGAGGAGAGGAAACACCATATATTTT. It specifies CASSLQELRRGNTIYF.

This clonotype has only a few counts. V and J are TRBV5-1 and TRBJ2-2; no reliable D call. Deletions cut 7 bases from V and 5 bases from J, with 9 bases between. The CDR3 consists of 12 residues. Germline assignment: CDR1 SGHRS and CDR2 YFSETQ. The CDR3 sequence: CASGQSTGELFF. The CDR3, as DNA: TGCGCCAGCGGCCAGAGTACCGGGGAGCTGTTTTTT.